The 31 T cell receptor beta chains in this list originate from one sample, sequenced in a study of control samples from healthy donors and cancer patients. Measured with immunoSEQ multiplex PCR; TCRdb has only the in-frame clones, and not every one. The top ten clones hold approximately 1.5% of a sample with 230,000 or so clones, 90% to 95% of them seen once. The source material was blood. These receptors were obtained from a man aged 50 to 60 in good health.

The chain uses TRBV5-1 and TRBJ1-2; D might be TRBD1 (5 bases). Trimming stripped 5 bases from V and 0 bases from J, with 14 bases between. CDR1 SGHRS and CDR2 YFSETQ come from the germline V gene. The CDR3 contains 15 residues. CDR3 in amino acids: CASSVGTATNYGYTF. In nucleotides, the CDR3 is TGCGCCAGCAGTGTCGGGACGGCAACTAACTATGGCTACACCTTC.

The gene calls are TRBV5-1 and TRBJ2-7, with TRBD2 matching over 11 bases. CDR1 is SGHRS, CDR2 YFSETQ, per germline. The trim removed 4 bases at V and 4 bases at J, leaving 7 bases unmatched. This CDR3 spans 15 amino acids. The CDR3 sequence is CASSISGGAGYEQYF. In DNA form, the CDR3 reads TGCGCCAGCAGCATTAGCGGGGGGGCCGGGTACGAGCAGTACTTC.

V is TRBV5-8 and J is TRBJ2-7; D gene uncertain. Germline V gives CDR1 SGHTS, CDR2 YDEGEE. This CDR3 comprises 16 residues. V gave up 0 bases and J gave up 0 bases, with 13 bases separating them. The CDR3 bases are TGTGCCAGCAGCTTGGTTGTCGGCAGTTACTCCTACGAGCAGTACGTC. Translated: CASSLVVGSYSYEQYV.

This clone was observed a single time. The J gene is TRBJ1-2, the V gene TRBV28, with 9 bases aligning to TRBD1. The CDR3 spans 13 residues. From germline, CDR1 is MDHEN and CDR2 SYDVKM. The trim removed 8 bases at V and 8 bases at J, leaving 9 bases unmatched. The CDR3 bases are TGTGCCAGCTACCCACAGGGGGCGGGAGGCTACACCTTC. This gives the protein CASYPQGAGGYTF.

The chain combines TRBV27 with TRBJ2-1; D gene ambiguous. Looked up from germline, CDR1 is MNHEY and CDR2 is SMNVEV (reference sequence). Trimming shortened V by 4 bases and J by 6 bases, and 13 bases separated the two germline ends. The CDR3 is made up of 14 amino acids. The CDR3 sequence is CASSSPGRINEQFF. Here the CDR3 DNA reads TGTGCCAGCAGTTCCCCGGGCAGAATCAATGAGCAGTTCTTC.

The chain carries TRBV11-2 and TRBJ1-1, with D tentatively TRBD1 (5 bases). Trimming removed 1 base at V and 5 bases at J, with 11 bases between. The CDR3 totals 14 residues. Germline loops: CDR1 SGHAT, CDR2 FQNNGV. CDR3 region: CASSLAAGMTEAFF. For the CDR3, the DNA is TGTGCCAGCAGCTTAGCGGCAGGGATGACTGAAGCTTTCTTT.

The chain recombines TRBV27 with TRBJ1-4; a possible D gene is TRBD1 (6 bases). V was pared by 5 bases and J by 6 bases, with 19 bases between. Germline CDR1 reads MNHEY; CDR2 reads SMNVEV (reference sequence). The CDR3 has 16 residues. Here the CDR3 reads CASSPLVGGGHEKLFF. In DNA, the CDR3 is TGTGCCAGCAGTCCGCTCGTCGGGGGCGGGCATGAAAAACTGTTTTTT.

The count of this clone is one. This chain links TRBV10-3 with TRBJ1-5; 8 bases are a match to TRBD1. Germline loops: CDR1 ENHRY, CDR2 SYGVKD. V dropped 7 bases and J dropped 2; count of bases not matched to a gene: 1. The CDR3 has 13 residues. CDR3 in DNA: TGTGCCATCACACAGGGGGGCAATCAGCCCCAGCATTTT. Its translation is CAITQGGNQPQHF.

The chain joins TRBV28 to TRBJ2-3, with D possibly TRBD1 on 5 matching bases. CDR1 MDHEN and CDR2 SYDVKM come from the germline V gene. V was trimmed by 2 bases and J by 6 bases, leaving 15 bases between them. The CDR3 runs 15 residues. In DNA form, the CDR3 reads TGTGCCAGCAGTTTAAGGGTCCTAGGGGCTGATACGCAGTATTTT. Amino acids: CASSLRVLGADTQYF.

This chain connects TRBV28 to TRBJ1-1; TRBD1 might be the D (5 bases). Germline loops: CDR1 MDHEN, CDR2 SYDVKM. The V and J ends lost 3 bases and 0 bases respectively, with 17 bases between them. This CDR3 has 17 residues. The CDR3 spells CASSFPGPGTMNTEAFF. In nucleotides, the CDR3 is TGTGCCAGCAGTTTCCCCGGCCCCGGGACGATGAACACTGAAGCTTTCTTT.

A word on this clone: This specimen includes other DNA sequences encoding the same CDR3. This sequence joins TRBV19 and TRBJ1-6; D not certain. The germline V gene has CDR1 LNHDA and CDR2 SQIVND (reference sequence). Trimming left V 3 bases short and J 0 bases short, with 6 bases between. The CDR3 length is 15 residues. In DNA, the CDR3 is TGTGCCAGTAGTATGGGAGTCTCCTATAATTCACCCCTCCACTTT. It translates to CASSMGVSYNSPLHF.

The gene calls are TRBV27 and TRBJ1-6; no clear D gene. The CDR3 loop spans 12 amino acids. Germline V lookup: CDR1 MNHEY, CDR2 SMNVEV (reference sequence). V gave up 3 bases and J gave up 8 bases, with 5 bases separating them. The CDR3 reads CASSFRDSPLHF. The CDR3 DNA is TGTGCCAGCAGTTTTAGGGATTCACCCCTCCACTTT.

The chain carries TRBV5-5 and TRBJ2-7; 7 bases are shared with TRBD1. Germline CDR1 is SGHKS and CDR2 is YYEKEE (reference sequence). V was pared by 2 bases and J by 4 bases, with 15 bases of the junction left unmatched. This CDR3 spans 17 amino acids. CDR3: CASSFGADLGQSYEQYF. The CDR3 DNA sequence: TGTGCCAGCAGCTTCGGGGCCGATCTGGGACAGAGTTACGAGCAGTACTTC.

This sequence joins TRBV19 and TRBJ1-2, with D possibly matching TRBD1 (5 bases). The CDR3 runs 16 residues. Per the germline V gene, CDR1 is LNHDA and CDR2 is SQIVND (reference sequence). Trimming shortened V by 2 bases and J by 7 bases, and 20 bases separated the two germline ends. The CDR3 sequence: CASSIWGDPQARGYTF. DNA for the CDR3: TGTGCCAGTAGTATATGGGGCGACCCTCAGGCCCGTGGCTACACCTTC.

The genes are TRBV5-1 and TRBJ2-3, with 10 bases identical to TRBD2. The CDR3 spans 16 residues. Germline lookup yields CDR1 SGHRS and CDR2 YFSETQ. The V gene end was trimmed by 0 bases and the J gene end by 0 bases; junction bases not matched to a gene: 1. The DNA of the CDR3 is TGCGCCAGCAGCTTGGTAGCGGGGGGAAGCACAGATACGCAGTATTTT. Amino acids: CASSLVAGGSTDTQYF.

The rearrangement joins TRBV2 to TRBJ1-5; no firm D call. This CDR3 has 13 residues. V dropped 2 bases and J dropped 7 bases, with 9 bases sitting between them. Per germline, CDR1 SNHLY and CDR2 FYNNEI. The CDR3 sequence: CASSELVEQPQHF. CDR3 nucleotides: TGTGCCAGCAGTGAATTGGTTGAGCAGCCCCAGCATTTT.

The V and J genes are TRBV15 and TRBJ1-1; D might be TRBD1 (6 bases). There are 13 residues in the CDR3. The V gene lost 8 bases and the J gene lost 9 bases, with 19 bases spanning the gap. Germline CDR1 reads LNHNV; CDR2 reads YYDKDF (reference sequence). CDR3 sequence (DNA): TGTGCCACCGCAAGGGGGGGGACTATACAAGCTTTCTTT. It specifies CATARGGTIQAFF.

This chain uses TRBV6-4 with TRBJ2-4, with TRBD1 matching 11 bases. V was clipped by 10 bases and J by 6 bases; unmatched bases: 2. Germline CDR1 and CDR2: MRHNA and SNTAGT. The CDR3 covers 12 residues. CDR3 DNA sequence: TGTGCCACCGGGACAGGGGGAAACATTCAGTACTTC. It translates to CATGTGGNIQYF.

The CDR3 region is CASSPGTSGYEQYF. The CDR3 bases are TGCGCCAGCAGCCCCGGGACTAGCGGCTACGAGCAGTACTTC. The chain employs TRBV4-1 and TRBJ2-7; 11 bases agree with TRBD2. Per germline, CDR1 MGHRA and CDR2 YSYEKL. J lost 3 bases, V lost 4 bases, and 2 bases had no gene match. This CDR3 is built from 14 residues.

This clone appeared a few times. The CDR3 DNA follows: TGCGCCAGCAGCTTGGGACTGGGAGCAACTAATGAAAAACTGTTTTTT. Translation: CASSLGLGATNEKLFF. The V call is TRBV5-1, the J call TRBJ1-4; D remains unclear. The V gene lost 0 bases and the J gene lost 0 bases, with 9 bases spanning the gap. This CDR3 region has 16 residues. CDR1 is SGHRS, CDR2 YFSETQ, per germline.

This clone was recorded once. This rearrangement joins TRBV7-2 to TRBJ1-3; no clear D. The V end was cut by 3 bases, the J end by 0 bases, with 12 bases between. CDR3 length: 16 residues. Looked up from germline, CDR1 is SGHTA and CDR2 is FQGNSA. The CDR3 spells CASSFLSTNSGNTIYF. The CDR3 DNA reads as TGTGCCAGCAGCTTTCTTAGCACCAACTCTGGAAACACCATATATTTT. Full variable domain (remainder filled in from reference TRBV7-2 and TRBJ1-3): GAGVSQSPSNKVTEKGKDVELRCDPISGHTALYWYRQSLGQGLEFLIYFQGNSAPDKSGLPSDRFSAERTGGSVSTLTIQRTQQEDSAVYLCASSFLSTNSGNTIYFGEGSWLTVV.

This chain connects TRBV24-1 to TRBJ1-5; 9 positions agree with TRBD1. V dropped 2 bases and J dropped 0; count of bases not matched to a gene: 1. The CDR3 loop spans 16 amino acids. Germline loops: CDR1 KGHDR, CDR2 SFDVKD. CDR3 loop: CATSDSDRGSNQPQHF. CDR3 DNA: TGTGCCACCAGTGATTCGGACAGGGGTAGCAATCAGCCCCAGCATTTT.

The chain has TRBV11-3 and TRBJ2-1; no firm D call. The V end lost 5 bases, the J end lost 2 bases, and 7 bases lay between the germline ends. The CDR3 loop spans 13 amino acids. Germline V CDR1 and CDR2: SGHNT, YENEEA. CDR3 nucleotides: TGTGCCAGCAGCCCCGGACCCTACAATGAGCAGTTCTTC. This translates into CASSPGPYNEQFF.

In DNA, the CDR3 is TGTGCCAGCAGTCCAACAGGGACCTCCTACGAGCAGTACTTC. This sequence encodes CASSPTGTSYEQYF. The genes are TRBV6-5 and TRBJ2-7; a weak D match, TRBD1 (6 bases). The ends were cut back, 5 bases at V and 0 bases at J, with 11 bases in the middle. Germline CDR1 is MNHEY and CDR2 is SVGAGI. The CDR3 totals 14 residues.

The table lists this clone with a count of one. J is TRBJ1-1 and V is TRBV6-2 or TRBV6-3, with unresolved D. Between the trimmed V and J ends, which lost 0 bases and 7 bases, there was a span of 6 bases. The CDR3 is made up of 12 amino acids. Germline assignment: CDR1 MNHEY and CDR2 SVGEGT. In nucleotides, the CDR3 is TGTGCCAGCAGTTACTCTTGGGGTGAAGCTTTCTTT. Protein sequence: CASSYSWGEAFF.

The CDR3, as DNA: TGTGCCAGCAGGCCTGACAGGGGCGGGCAGCCCCAGCATTTT. This gives the protein CASRPDRGGQPQHF. The rearrangement joins TRBV6-5 to TRBJ1-5; 8 nucleotides agree with TRBD1. The junction had 8 bases not matched to a gene; V was cut back by 6 bases and J by 7 bases. CDR3 length equals 14 residues. Germline V gene sequence: CDR1 MNHEY, CDR2 SVGAGI.

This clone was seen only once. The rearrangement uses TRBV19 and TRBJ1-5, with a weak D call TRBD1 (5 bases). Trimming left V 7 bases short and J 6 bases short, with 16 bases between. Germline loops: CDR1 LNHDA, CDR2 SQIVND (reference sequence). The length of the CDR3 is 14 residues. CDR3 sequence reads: CASKVRGQGQPQHF. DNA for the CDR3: TGTGCCAGTAAAGTGAGAGGGCAGGGTCAGCCCCAGCATTTT. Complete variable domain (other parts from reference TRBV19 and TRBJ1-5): DGGITQSPKYLFRKEGQNVTLSCEQNLNHDAMYWYRQDPGQGLRLIYYSQIVNDFQKGDIAEGYSVSREKKESFPLTVTSAQKNPTAFYLCASKVRGQGQPQHFGDGTRLSIL.

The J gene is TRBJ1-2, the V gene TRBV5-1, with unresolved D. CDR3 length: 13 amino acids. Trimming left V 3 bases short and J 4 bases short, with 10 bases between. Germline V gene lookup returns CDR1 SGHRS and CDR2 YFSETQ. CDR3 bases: TGCGCCAGCAGCTCCCGTGACTTCTATGGCTACACCTTC. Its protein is CASSSRDFYGYTF. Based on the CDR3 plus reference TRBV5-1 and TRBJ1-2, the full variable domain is KAGVTQTPRYLIKTRGQQVTLSCSPISGHRSVSWYQQTPGQGLQFLFEYFSETQRNKGNFPGRFSGRQFSNSRSEMNVSTLELGDSALYLCASSSRDFYGYTFGSGTRLTVV.

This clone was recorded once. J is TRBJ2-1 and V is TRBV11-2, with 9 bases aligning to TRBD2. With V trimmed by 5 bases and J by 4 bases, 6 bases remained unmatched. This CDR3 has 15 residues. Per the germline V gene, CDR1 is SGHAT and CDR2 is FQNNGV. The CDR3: CASSPRGGVYNEQFF. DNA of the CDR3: TGTGCCAGCAGCCCGCGGGGGGGCGTGTACAATGAGCAGTTCTTC.

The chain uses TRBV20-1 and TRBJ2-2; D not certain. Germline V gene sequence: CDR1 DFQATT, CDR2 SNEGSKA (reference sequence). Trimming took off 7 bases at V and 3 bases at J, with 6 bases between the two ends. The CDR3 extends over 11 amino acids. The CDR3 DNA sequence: TGCAGTGTGGGGTACACCGGGGAGCTGTTTTTT. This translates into CSVGYTGELFF.

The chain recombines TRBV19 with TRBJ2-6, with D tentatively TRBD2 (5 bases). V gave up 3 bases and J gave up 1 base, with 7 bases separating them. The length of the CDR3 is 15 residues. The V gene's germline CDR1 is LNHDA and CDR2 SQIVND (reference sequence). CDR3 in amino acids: CASSIGGSGANVLTF. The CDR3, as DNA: TGTGCCAGTAGTATCGGAGGATCTGGGGCCAACGTCCTGACTTTC. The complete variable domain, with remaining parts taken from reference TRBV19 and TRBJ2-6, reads DGGITQSPKYLFRKEGQNVTLSCEQNLNHDAMYWYRQDPGQGLRLIYYSQIVNDFQKGDIAEGYSVSREKKESFPLTVTSAQKNPTAFYLCASSIGGSGANVLTFGAGSRLTVL.